A single sample is the source of the 29 T cell receptor beta chains below, sequenced in a study of radiation and T cells in renal cell carcinoma. Some clones are missing from TCRdb's copy, which holds only in-frame ones; the method was immunoSEQ multiplex PCR. This sample has 120,000 or so clones, with roughly 91% found just once. Time point in this sample: blood 2 weeks post-SBRT. Treatment given: 15 Gy SBRT to primary tumor, nephrectomy 4 weeks later. The specimen was blood, collected from a patient whose treatment included radiotherapy and nephrectomy. The receptors were sampled from a woman in her seventies with renal cell carcinoma.

The J gene is TRBJ2-7, the V gene TRBV25-1; maybe TRBD1 (5 bases). V gave up 9 bases and J gave up 5 bases, with 11 bases separating them. There are 11 residues in the CDR3. Germline V gene data show CDR1 as MGHDK and CDR2 as SYGVNS. This CDR3 is CASLGVHEQYF. The DNA for the CDR3 is TGTGCCAGTTTAGGGGTCCACGAGCAGTACTTC.

As DNA, the CDR3 is TGTGCCAGCAGCGTTACAGGATCAACTTCTGGGGCCAACGTCCTGACTTTC. Its protein product is CASSVTGSTSGANVLTF. This chain joins TRBV9 and TRBJ2-6; possibly TRBD1 for D (5 bases). V dropped 2 bases and J dropped 1 base, with 13 bases sitting between them. The V gene's germline CDR1 is SGDLS and CDR2 YYNGEE. This CDR3 comprises 17 residues.

The genes are TRBV30 and TRBJ1-3; D is possibly TRBD1 (5 bases). Germline lookup yields CDR1 GTSNPN and CDR2 SVGIG (reference sequence). V lost 1 base and J lost 12, with 13 bases in between. This CDR3 has 12 amino acids. The CDR3 DNA sequence: TGTGCCTGGAGTGAGCCAGGGCCTTTCATATATTTT. Protein sequence: CAWSEPGPFIYF. Together with reference TRBV30 and TRBJ1-3, the CDR3 gives the full variable domain: SQTIHQWPATLVQPVGSPLSLECTVEGTSNPNLYWYRQAAGRGLQLLFYSVGIGQISSEVPQNLSASRPQDRQFILSSKKLLLSDSGFYLCAWSEPGPFIYFGEGSWLTVV.

The chain is built from TRBV7-8 and TRBJ2-2; 9 nucleotides align to TRBD1. Germline CDR1 SGHVS, CDR2 FQNEAQ. This CDR3 region has 16 residues. After removal of 6 bases from V and 3 bases from J, the junction contained 8 bases not matched to a gene. CDR3 sequence reads: CASRATGTGYTGELFF. DNA of the CDR3: TGTGCCAGCAGGGCTACCGGGACAGGGTACACCGGGGAGCTGTTTTTT.

The DNA for the CDR3 is TGTGCCAGCAGCGCTATCTTCGGGCAAAGAAACACCATATATTTT. Protein product: CASSAIFGQRNTIYF. The gene calls are TRBV7-2 and TRBJ1-3; D not certain. Per the germline V gene, CDR1 is SGHTA and CDR2 is FQGNSA. This CDR3 has 15 residues. The V end lost 5 bases, the J end lost 5 bases, and 16 bases lay between the germline ends.

This clone was detected a few times. The chain carries TRBV19 and TRBJ2-6; no clear D gene. V lost 2 bases and J 0 bases, leaving 2 bases between the germline ends. CDR3 length equals 14 residues. Germline V CDR1 and CDR2: LNHDA, SQIVND (reference sequence). As DNA, the CDR3 is TGTGCCAGTAGTATAAGCTCTGGGGCCAACGTCCTGACTTTC. Protein sequence: CASSISSGANVLTF.

The V and J genes are TRBV5-1 and TRBJ2-5; D is possibly TRBD2 (5 bases). The CDR3 sequence is 13 residues long. Germline CDR1 SGHRS, CDR2 YFSETQ. V was trimmed by 4 bases and J by 4 bases, leaving 11 bases between them. The CDR3 loop reads CASSRVAGETQYF. The CDR3 DNA follows: TGCGCCAGCAGCCGTGTGGCGGGAGAGACCCAGTACTTC.

The rearrangement uses TRBV4-1 and TRBJ1-5; 9 nucleotides line up with TRBD1. V dropped 2 bases and J dropped 1; count of bases not matched to a gene: 6. The germline V gene has CDR1 MGHRA and CDR2 YSYEKL. CDR3 length equals 17 residues. The DNA for the CDR3 is TGCGCCAGCAGCCAAACCCCCGGGACAGGGAGCAATCAGCCCCAGCATTTT. Amino acids: CASSQTPGTGSNQPQHF.

The chain couples TRBV29-1 to TRBJ2-3, with D maybe TRBD1 (7 bases). V was shortened by 3 bases and J by 2 bases, with 15 bases between the two germline ends. This CDR3 has 15 amino acids. Germline V CDR1 and CDR2: SQVTM, ANQGSEA. Here the CDR3 DNA reads TGCAGCGTTGAGGAGGGGGCATCTACCACAGATACGCAGTATTTT. Its translation: CSVEEGASTTDTQYF.

V is TRBV5-6 and J is TRBJ2-4, with D hard to call. Trimming took off 4 bases at V and 0 bases at J, with 14 bases between the two ends. Germline V gives CDR1 SGHDT, CDR2 YYEEEE. The length of the CDR3 is 16 residues. The CDR3 nucleotides read TGTGCCAGCAGCCCCCAGGTGGTGAGAGCCAAAAACATTCAGTACTTC. It translates to CASSPQVVRAKNIQYF.

This clone was found once. The rearrangement links TRBV7-9 to TRBJ1-4, with 7 bases matching TRBD1. J was trimmed by 8 bases and V by 6 bases; bases with no gene match: 9. Per the germline V gene, CDR1 is SEHNR and CDR2 is FQNEAQ (reference sequence). This CDR3 comprises 14 residues. CDR3 bases: TGTGCCAGCAGAGACGCAGGGGGTGGGGAAAAACTGTTTTTT. This encodes CASRDAGGGEKLFF.

The rearrangement uses TRBV5-1 and TRBJ1-1; D perhaps matches TRBD1 (5 bases). This CDR3 is 13 amino acids long. Germline V gene data show CDR1 as SGHRS and CDR2 as YFSETQ. V was shortened by 3 bases and J by 5 bases, with 11 bases between the two germline ends. The CDR3 DNA sequence: TGCGCCAGCAGCTCCTGGGAGGGGACTGAAGCTTTCTTT. Translated, it gives CASSSWEGTEAFF.

The chain combines TRBV6-6 with TRBJ1-1, with D unresolved. This CDR3 has 11 amino acids. Germline V gene lookup returns CDR1 MNHNY and CDR2 SVGAGI (reference sequence). With 9 bases removed from V and 1 base from J, the gap between germline ends came to 6 bases. The CDR3 region is CASWKNTEAFF. The CDR3 coding sequence is TGTGCCAGTTGGAAGAACACTGAAGCTTTCTTT.

V and J are TRBV12-5 and TRBJ1-2; 9 positions agree with TRBD1. The CDR3 is 14 residues long. J lost 5 bases, V lost 7 bases, and 8 bases had no gene match. Germline values: CDR1 LGHNT, CDR2 FRNRAP. The DNA for the CDR3 is TGTGCTAGTGCCCGGACAGGGGCTCCTTATGGCTACACCTTC. This translates into CASARTGAPYGYTF.

V is TRBV6-1 and J is TRBJ1-2, with no clear D. V was clipped by 7 bases and J by 4 bases, with 13 bases between them. CDR1 MNHNS and CDR2 SASEGT come from the germline V gene. There are 13 residues in the CDR3. The CDR3 coding sequence is TGTGCCAGCACCACCCAAGGTGGCTATGGCTACACCTTC. Its protein is CASTTQGGYGYTF.

J is TRBJ1-3 and V is TRBV6-1; D is undetermined. In germline, CDR1 is MNHNS, CDR2 SASEGT. This CDR3 comprises 16 residues. With 4 bases removed from V and 0 bases from J, the gap between germline ends came to 13 bases. This CDR3 is CASSGTTPSSGNTIYF. CDR3 in DNA: TGTGCCAGCAGTGGGACGACACCGAGCTCTGGAAACACCATATATTTT.

This chain joins TRBV7-2 and TRBJ1-2; 7 nucleotides line up with TRBD1. The length of the CDR3 is 13 residues. CDR1 SGHTA and CDR2 FQGNSA come from the germline V gene. Trimming cost V 5 bases and J 4 bases; bases outside gene matches: 4. The CDR3 region has the DNA TGTGCCAGCAGCCTGGGACAGACCTATGGCTACACCTTC. Protein: CASSLGQTYGYTF.

Relative to its sample, this clone is medium-sized (0.01 to 0.1%). The chain joins TRBV9 to TRBJ2-3; D is undetermined. The length of the CDR3 is 9 residues. V was pared by 10 bases and J by 9 bases, with 9 bases between. CDR1 SGDLS and CDR2 YYNGEE come from the germline V gene. CDR3 loop: CAPVRTQYF. The CDR3 DNA reads as TGTGCCCCCGTTCGGACGCAGTATTTT.

J is TRBJ1-4 and V is TRBV7-9, with a possible D match to TRBD1 (6 bases). Germline V gene lookup returns CDR1 SEHNR and CDR2 FQNEAQ (reference sequence). V was clipped by 2 bases and J by 7 bases, with 14 bases between them. The CDR3 length is 15 residues. The CDR3 is CASSLNVGAGEKLFF. The CDR3 DNA reads as TGTGCCAGCAGCTTAAATGTGGGGGCAGGTGAAAAACTGTTTTTT.

This chain links TRBV2 with TRBJ2-4, with 10 bases matching TRBD2. The germline gives CDR1 SNHLY, CDR2 FYNNEI. V lost 5 bases, J lost 7 bases, and 11 bases stayed unmatched. This CDR3 is built from 16 residues. DNA of the CDR3: TGTGCCAGCAGTCATTCGAGCGGGGGGGCCGGGAACATTCAGTACTTC. Protein product: CASSHSSGGAGNIQYF.

The chain couples TRBV19 to TRBJ1-3; the D gene is possibly TRBD1 (5 bases). The germline CDR1 and CDR2 sequences are LNHDA and SQIVND (reference sequence). Trimming left V 1 base short and J 0 bases short, with 10 bases between. The CDR3 length is 16 residues. CDR3 DNA sequence: TGTGCCAGTAGTATAGGGGGCAGCCTCTCTGGAAACACCATATATTTT. Translated, it gives CASSIGGSLSGNTIYF.

CDR3 sequence: CASSLGMGTYEQYF. The CDR3 bases are TGTGCCAGCAGCTTAGGAATGGGCACTTACGAGCAGTACTTC. The rearrangement links TRBV7-8 to TRBJ2-7; D unresolved. V was clipped by 1 base and J by 4 bases, with 11 bases between them. The CDR3 spans 14 residues. Germline values: CDR1 SGHVS, CDR2 FQNEAQ.

The chain recombines TRBV20-1 with TRBJ1-1, with no clear D. The CDR3 consists of 11 residues. The V end was cut by 4 bases, the J end by 6 bases, with 9 bases between. Germline V gene data show CDR1 as DFQATT and CDR2 as SNEGSKA (reference sequence). The CDR3 loop is CSANIRPEAFF. As DNA, the CDR3 is TGCAGTGCTAATATCCGACCTGAAGCTTTCTTT.

This chain joins TRBV19 and TRBJ2-3; perhaps TRBD2 as D (5 bases). The CDR3 is made up of 15 amino acids. Looked up from germline, CDR1 is LNHDA and CDR2 is SQIVND (reference sequence). Trimming took off 2 bases at V and 4 bases at J, with 13 bases between the two ends. The CDR3 spells CASSIRELSSDTQYF. The CDR3 bases are TGTGCCAGTAGTATAAGGGAGTTATCATCAGATACGCAGTATTTT.

The rearrangement links TRBV4-3 to TRBJ1-1, with D unresolved. Germline V CDR1 and CDR2: LGHNA, YSLEER. The CDR3 has 15 residues. Deletions cut 1 base from V and 4 bases from J, with 13 bases between. CDR3 amino acids: CASSQALDWGTEAFF. In DNA, the CDR3 is TGCGCCAGCAGCCAAGCCCTTGACTGGGGCACTGAAGCTTTCTTT.

This sequence joins TRBV6-1 and TRBJ1-5; possibly TRBD1 for D (5 bases). V was shortened by 1 base and J by 3 bases, with 10 bases between the two germline ends. Per germline, CDR1 MNHNS and CDR2 SASEGT. This CDR3 is built from 15 residues. The CDR3 is CASSEGAGHNQPQHF. In DNA, the CDR3 is TGTGCCAGCAGTGAAGGGGCAGGGCACAATCAGCCCCAGCATTTT.

This chain uses TRBV9 with TRBJ1-4; TRBD1 agrees at 7 bases. The CDR3 contains 15 residues. Germline-derived CDR1 and CDR2 are SGDLS and YYNGEE. V shed 4 bases and J 4 bases; nucleotides not matched to a gene: 7. The CDR3 is CASSLQGQRNEKLFF. The CDR3 DNA sequence: TGTGCCAGCAGCCTCCAGGGACAGCGTAATGAAAAACTGTTTTTT.

This clone was detected once. This chain links TRBV18 with TRBJ2-7; unclear D gene. This CDR3 is built from 13 residues. Germline V gene lookup returns CDR1 KGHSH and CDR2 LQKENI. The ends were cut back, 2 bases at V and 1 base at J, with 6 bases in the middle. CDR3 bases: TGTGCCAGCTCACCAACAGTATCCTACGAGCAGTACTTC. It encodes CASSPTVSYEQYF.

V usage is TRBV9 and J usage is TRBJ1-1; 8 bases match TRBD1. V was pared by 2 bases and J by 4 bases, with 4 bases of the junction left unmatched. CDR1 is SGDLS, CDR2 YYNGEE, per germline. The CDR3 loop spans 14 amino acids. CDR3: CASSVTDRATEAFF. CDR3 sequence (DNA): TGTGCCAGCAGCGTGACGGACAGGGCCACTGAAGCTTTCTTT.